Below, 31 T cell receptor beta chains from the same sample are listed, as sequenced in a study of human T cells and chemical hapten exposure. Sample time point: patch test 1, 2 weeks after DPC sensitization. As to treatment: therapeutic diphenylcyclopropenone sensitization with weekly scalp DPC. TCRdb used MiXCR to reprocess the RACE reads, holding one entry per CDR3 protein. In the table there are 75,000 to 90,000 distinct CDR3 sequences, about 6.8% of which are singletons. The sequenced sample was whole blood, obtained in connection with sensitization to the hapten diphenylcyclopropenone (DPC). The receptors stem from a woman under 40 with alopecia areata. Some clones in this sample may be carry-over from other donors' samples.

This clonotype was seen ten or more times. The chain recombines TRBV5-1 with TRBJ2-1; no clear D. The CDR3 spans 13 residues. Germline V gives CDR1 SGHRS, CDR2 YFSETQ. V dropped 3 bases and J dropped 7 bases, with 11 bases sitting between them. The CDR3: CASSSSARNEQFF. In nucleotides, the CDR3 is TGCGCCAGCAGCTCGTCCGCTCGGAATGAGCAGTTCTTC. The entire variable domain, with the rest obtained from reference TRBV5-1 and TRBJ2-1, is as follows: KAGVTQTPRYLIKTRGQQVTLSCSPISGHRSVSWYQQTPGQGLQFLFEYFSETQRNKGNFPGRFSGRQFSNSRSEMNVSTLELGDSALYLCASSSSARNEQFFGPGTRLTVL.

This clonotype was counted at least ten times. The chain is built from TRBV10-3 and TRBJ1-1; no definite D call. Germline V gene sequence: CDR1 ENHRY, CDR2 SYGVKD. The CDR3 consists of 14 residues. Trimming shortened V by 2 bases and J by 5 bases, and 12 bases separated the two germline ends. The CDR3 here is CAISEGLVGTEAFF. CDR3 sequence (DNA): TGTGCCATCAGTGAGGGGTTAGTGGGGACTGAAGCTTTCTTT.

In its sample, this clonotype was seen many times. The CDR3 sequence is CSARGGTANYGYTF. The CDR3 region has the DNA TGCAGTGCTAGGGGCGGGACAGCTAACTATGGCTACACCTTC. The rearrangement links TRBV20-1 to TRBJ1-2; 7 bases are shared with TRBD1. The junction had 4 bases not matched to a gene; V was cut back by 3 bases and J by 0 bases. The CDR3 is made up of 14 amino acids. Germline V gene data show CDR1 as DFQATT and CDR2 as SNEGSKA (reference sequence).

This clonotype was observed a few times. The genes are TRBV11-2 and TRBJ2-7, with D uncertain. V gave up 5 bases and J gave up 1 base, with 15 bases separating them. The CDR3 has 15 residues. The germline V gene has CDR1 SGHAT and CDR2 FQNNGV. CDR3 sequence reads: CASSPTRTASYEQYF. The CDR3 DNA reads as TGTGCCAGCAGCCCCACCCGAACGGCGTCCTACGAGCAGTACTTC. The whole variable domain, remainder taken from reference TRBV11-2 and TRBJ2-7, is EAGVAQSPRYKIIEKRQSVAFWCNPISGHATLYWYQQILGQGPKLLIQFQNNGVVDDSQLPKDRFSAERLKGVDSTLKIQPAKLEDSAVYLCASSPTRTASYEQYFGPGTRLTVT.

The chain employs TRBV3-1 and TRBJ2-3, with D unclear. This CDR3 has 14 residues. V shed 0 bases and J shed 2 bases, with 6 bases lying between them. The V gene's germline CDR1 is LGHDT and CDR2 YNNKEL (reference sequence). CDR3 loop: CASSQEGPTDTQYF. The CDR3 DNA is TGTGCCAGCAGCCAAGAAGGCCCCACAGATACGCAGTATTTT.

This clonotype occurred many times. V usage is TRBV13 and J usage is TRBJ2-7; TRBD2 matches 8 bases. Germline CDR1 reads PRHDT; CDR2 reads FYEKMQ (reference sequence). Unmatched junction bases numbered 10, after V lost 5 bases and J lost 4 bases. The CDR3 has 15 amino acids. Here the CDR3 reads CASSPGPGGEYEQYF. Written as DNA, the CDR3 is TGTGCCAGCAGCCCCGGCCCGGGGGGGGAGTACGAGCAGTACTTC.

This clonotype has a count of ten or more. CDR3 nucleotide sequence: TGTGCCAGCAGTTACGGAGACAGGGGGCTTCGGGAGCAGTACTTC. Protein sequence: CASSYGDRGLREQYF. This sequence joins TRBV6-5 and TRBJ2-7, with 10 bases that match TRBD1. With V trimmed by 2 bases and J by 7 bases, 8 bases remained unmatched. The CDR3 is 15 amino acids. The germline V gene has CDR1 MNHEY and CDR2 SVGAGI.

Details on this clonotype: One base away lies a much larger clone, so this may be a sequencing read error. This chain joins TRBV20-1 and TRBJ2-7; 8 bases fit TRBD1. The CDR3 runs 12 residues. Germline values: CDR1 DFQATT, CDR2 SNEGSKA (reference sequence). CDR3 in DNA: TGCAGTGCCGGGACAGGTATATCCGAGCAGAACTTC. Its protein is CSAGTGISEQNF.

This clonotype was detected a few times. V gene TRBV7-3 combines with J gene TRBJ2-1; D may be TRBD2 (7 bases). The CDR3 spans 13 residues. Trimming stripped 4 bases from V and 8 bases from J, with 12 bases between. Germline V gene sequence: CDR1 SGHTA, CDR2 FQGTGA. The CDR3 sequence is CASSSPGGHEQFF. The CDR3 region has the DNA TGTGCCAGCAGCTCCCCGGGGGGCCATGAGCAGTTCTTC.

This clonotype was detected ten times or more. The V and J genes are TRBV29-1 and TRBJ2-3; 10 bases are shared with TRBD2. J was trimmed by 2 bases and V by 5 bases; bases with no gene match: 1. CDR1 is SQVTM, CDR2 ANQGSEA, per germline. This CDR3 has 13 amino acids. The CDR3 DNA is TGCAGCGTTAGCGGGGGGGCCACAGATACGCAGTATTTT. Residues: CSVSGGATDTQYF.

The table lists this clonotype with a few counts. The rearrangement links TRBV29-1 to TRBJ1-1; D is perhaps TRBD1 (5 bases). V lost 7 bases to trimming and J lost 2 bases, with 14 bases between them. The CDR3 runs 13 residues. The V gene's germline CDR1 is SQVTM and CDR2 ANQGSEA. In DNA, the CDR3 is TGCAGCGCCGAAGGACAAGATAACACTGAAGCTTTCTTT. It yields the protein CSAEGQDNTEAFF.

This clonotype was seen more than once but under ten times. The chain uses TRBV29-1 and TRBJ1-1, with D maybe TRBD1 (6 bases). V was pared by 4 bases and J by 4 bases, with 13 bases between. In germline, CDR1 is SQVTM, CDR2 ANQGSEA. The CDR3 consists of 13 residues. The CDR3 sequence: CSVATGLGTEAFF. In DNA form, the CDR3 reads TGCAGCGTTGCTACAGGGCTGGGCACTGAAGCTTTCTTT.

The J gene is TRBJ1-5, the V gene TRBV5-1, with D possibly being TRBD1 (6 bases). This CDR3 has 15 amino acids. The V and J ends lost 2 bases and 7 bases respectively, with 16 bases between them. In germline, CDR1 is SGHRS, CDR2 YFSETQ. As DNA, the CDR3 is TGCGCCAGCAGCTTCTCAGGGGCGCCGGAACAGCCCCAGCATTTT. Protein: CASSFSGAPEQPQHF.

The V call is TRBV12-3 or TRBV12-4, the J call TRBJ1-1; D might be TRBD1 (5 bases). The ends were cut back, 5 bases at V and 4 bases at J, with 20 bases in the middle. The CDR3 is made up of 16 amino acids. The CDR3 nucleotides read TGTGCCAGCAGTCCCCTTATCGTGGGGACCCCCACTGAAGCTTTCTTT. It yields the protein CASSPLIVGTPTEAFF.

This clonotype has more than one count but fewer than ten. The rearrangement links TRBV7-9 to TRBJ2-2; 9 bases agree with TRBD2. The length of the CDR3 is 15 residues. The V gene end was trimmed by 3 bases and the J gene end by 7 bases; junction bases not matched to a gene: 6. Germline CDR1 is SEHNR and CDR2 is FQNEAQ (reference sequence). The CDR3 is CASSLGLAGIGELFF. The CDR3 DNA sequence: TGTGCCAGCAGCTTGGGTCTAGCGGGGATCGGGGAGCTGTTTTTT. The full variable domain, completed using reference TRBV7-9 and TRBJ2-2, is DTGVSQNPRHKITKRGQNVTFRCDPISEHNRLYWYRQTLGQGPEFLTYFQNEAQLEKSRLLSDRFSAERPKGSFSTLEIQRTEQGDSAMYLCASSLGLAGIGELFFGEGSRLTVL.

This clonotype was recorded at least ten times. V usage is TRBV7-3 and J usage is TRBJ1-1; D call uncertain. The CDR3 has 13 amino acids. Germline V gives CDR1 SGHTA, CDR2 FQGTGA. V was trimmed by 3 bases and J by 1 base, leaving 6 bases between them. The CDR3 sequence: CASSFSGNTEAFF. CDR3 nucleotide sequence: TGTGCCAGCAGCTTCTCAGGGAACACTGAAGCTTTCTTT.

Comments on this clonotype: This may come from a read error, since a much larger clone is one base off. The chain combines TRBV12-3 or TRBV12-4 with TRBJ1-1, with TRBD1 as a possible D gene (6 bases). The CDR3 has 14 amino acids. Trimming stripped 9 bases from V and 4 bases from J, with 18 bases between. CDR3 loop: CASGATGGSTEAFF. In DNA form, the CDR3 reads TGTGCCAGTGGGGCAACGGGGGGCAGCACTGAAGCTTTCTTT.

Comment on this clonotype: This may be a read error: a much more frequent sequence differs by one nucleotide. The chain couples TRBV6-5 to TRBJ2-7; D is perhaps TRBD1 (5 bases). The germline gives CDR1 MNHEY, CDR2 SVGAGI. This CDR3 is 12 amino acids long. The CDR3 loop is CTSSSGLAEQYF. The CDR3 nucleotides read TGTACCAGCAGTTCAGGGTTGGCCGAGCAGTACTTC.

The sample holds many counts of this clonotype. J is TRBJ1-4 and V is TRBV3-1, with D possibly TRBD1 on 5 matching bases. V was trimmed by 5 bases and J by 8 bases, leaving 15 bases between them. Germline V gives CDR1 LGHDT, CDR2 YNNKEL (reference sequence). The CDR3 spans 14 residues. The CDR3 protein is CASSNGGRGEKLFF. The CDR3 DNA is TGTGCCAGCAGCAACGGGGGTAGGGGAGAAAAACTGTTTTTT.

This clonotype was seen repeatedly, ten times or more. The chain couples TRBV18 to TRBJ1-5; D call uncertain. The CDR3 length is 12 residues. Germline V gives CDR1 KGHSH, CDR2 LQKENI. The V gene lost 3 bases and the J gene lost 3 bases, with 3 bases spanning the gap. CDR3 residues: CASSPFNQPQHF. In nucleotides, the CDR3 is TGTGCCAGCTCACCTTTCAATCAGCCCCAGCATTTT.

This clonotype was observed at least ten times. The J gene is TRBJ2-7, the V gene TRBV7-9; TRBD1 matches 11 bases. CDR1 is SEHNR, CDR2 FQNEAQ, per germline (reference sequence). Trimming removed 5 bases from V and 5 bases from J; junction bases left unmatched: 5. This CDR3 has 14 amino acids. Here the CDR3 reads CASSIGQGADEQYF. Written as DNA, the CDR3 is TGTGCCAGCAGCATAGGACAGGGGGCCGACGAGCAGTACTTC.

This clonotype came up many times. V and J are TRBV30 and TRBJ1-1; 7 nucleotides line up with TRBD1. V dropped 2 bases and J dropped 6; count of bases not matched to a gene: 6. Per germline, CDR1 GTSNPN and CDR2 SVGIG (reference sequence). The CDR3 runs 13 residues. DNA of the CDR3: TGTGCCTGGAGTCGGACAGGAGGCTCTGAAGCTTTCTTT. Its protein is CAWSRTGGSEAFF.

The CDR3 reads CSASPTSGYTF. CDR3 sequence (DNA): TGCAGTGCTAGCCCGACCTCTGGCTACACCTTC. The chain couples TRBV20-1 to TRBJ1-2; D is unresolved. V lost 3 bases and J 7 bases, leaving 9 bases between the germline ends. CDR1 and CDR2 (germline): DFQATT, SNEGSKA (reference sequence). This CDR3 is built from 11 residues.

This clonotype was counted at least ten times. The chain recombines TRBV10-3 with TRBJ1-1, with TRBD1 as a possible D gene (5 bases). V lost 0 bases to trimming and J lost 6 bases, with 11 bases between them. Germline values: CDR1 ENHRY, CDR2 SYGVKD. This CDR3 comprises 14 residues. The CDR3 DNA is TGTGCCATCAGTGAGTCTTTTGGGGGGGCTGAAGCTTTCTTT. Amino acid sequence: CAISESFGGAEAFF.

This clonotype was recorded a few times. V and J are TRBV2 and TRBJ1-5; D ambiguous. Germline V gene lookup returns CDR1 SNHLY and CDR2 FYNNEI. The V end lost 8 bases, the J end lost 0 bases, and 14 bases lay between the germline ends. The CDR3 sequence is 15 residues long. CDR3 nucleotide sequence: TGTGCCAGCCGCCAACTGCGCGATAGCAATCAGCCCCAGCATTTT. This codes for CASRQLRDSNQPQHF.

This clonotype has ten or more counts. This chain uses TRBV28 with TRBJ2-7; no reliable D call. CDR3 length equals 15 residues. Trimming left V 3 bases short and J 3 bases short, with 15 bases between. The V gene's germline CDR1 is MDHEN and CDR2 SYDVKM. The CDR3 here is CASSFYSSGVYEQYF. The CDR3 region has the DNA TGTGCCAGCAGTTTCTACTCCAGTGGGGTCTACGAGCAGTACTTC.

This clonotype has more than one count but fewer than ten. The gene calls are TRBV19 and TRBJ1-1; 10 nucleotides match TRBD1. This CDR3 is built from 13 residues. Germline assignment: CDR1 LNHDA and CDR2 SQIVND (reference sequence). Germline trimming cut 7 bases from V and 5 bases from J; bases unmatched to any gene: 4. The CDR3 nucleotides are TGTGCCAGTACAGACAGGGGGCGGACTGAAGCTTTCTTT. Protein product: CASTDRGRTEAFF.

This clonotype was seen a handful of times. The chain joins TRBV29-1 to TRBJ1-2; the match to TRBD1 covers 7 bases. This CDR3 comprises 11 residues. Germline CDR1 and CDR2: SQVTM and ANQGSEA. V lost 6 bases and J lost 4; bases outside the gene matches: 2. This CDR3 reads CSVGDSYGYTF. CDR3 DNA sequence: TGCAGCGTGGGGGACAGCTATGGCTACACCTTC. Based on the CDR3 plus reference TRBV29-1 and TRBJ1-2, the full variable domain is SAVISQKPSRDICQRGTSLTIQCQVDSQVTMMFWYRQQPGQSLTLIATANQGSEATYESGFVIDKFPISRPNLTFSTLTVSNMSPEDSSIYLCSVGDSYGYTFGSGTRLTVV.

The sample holds many counts of this clonotype. This chain connects TRBV20-1 to TRBJ1-1, with D uncertain. V was cut by 6 bases and J by 2 bases, with 16 bases left in between. This CDR3 has 14 amino acids. Per the germline V gene, CDR1 is DFQATT and CDR2 is SNEGSKA (reference sequence). The CDR3 DNA reads TGCAGTGCCCGACCGAGCGGGTCAAACACTGAAGCTTTCTTT. This sequence encodes CSARPSGSNTEAFF.

This clonotype came up a few times. The gene calls are TRBV12-3 or TRBV12-4 and TRBJ1-4; D unresolved. V gave up 5 bases and J gave up 2 bases, with 15 bases separating them. The CDR3 extends over 16 amino acids. As DNA, the CDR3 is TGTGCCAGCAGTCCCCGTGGAGGGATCACTAATGAAAAACTGTTTTTT. Its translation is CASSPRGGITNEKLFF.

This clonotype was observed many times. V usage is TRBV2 and J usage is TRBJ2-5; D is undetermined. The CDR3 runs 12 residues. Germline loops: CDR1 SNHLY, CDR2 FYNNEI. Trimming shortened V by 1 base and J by 2 bases, and 2 bases separated the two germline ends. DNA of the CDR3: TGTGCCAGCAGTGAAGAGCAAGAGACCCAGTACTTC. Translated, it gives CASSEEQETQYF.